The rows below give T cell receptor beta chains drawn from one sample of a study of T-cell memory formation after mild COVID-19. TCRdb reprocessed the 5' RACE reads via MiXCR and lists one record per CDR3 protein. There are about 560,000 distinct CDR3 sequences in the sample; 17% occur only once, and approximately 8.1% lies in the top ten. Sequenced sample: PBMCs or a T cell subset sorted from them (not recorded which). The receptors stem from an adult woman who had mild COVID-19 (a few samples of this study predate the infection). Cell type and time point are not known. Both conserved end residues are part of each CDR3. Each record gives: J gene, D gene, clone size, V gene, CDR3 DNA, CDR3 protein. The D gene is left open where the match is weak. Size values are once, few and many counts, or a class for expanded clones, and some rows have none.

TRBJ2-1,NA,NA,TRBV12-3/TRBV12-4,TGTGCCAGCAGAGGACAGGGGGCTAAGCGGGAGGGCCATAATGAGCAGTTCTTC,CASRGQGAKREGHNEQFF
TRBJ1-3,TRBD1,NA,TRBV11-2,TGTGCCAGCAGCTTAACTGGACAGGCTGGAAACACCATATATTTT,CASSLTGQAGNTIYF
TRBJ1-5,NA,NA,TRBV12-3/TRBV12-4,TGTGCCAGCAGTCCCCCAAGGTGGGCCAGTAATCAGCCCCAGCATTTT,CASSPPRWASNQPQHF
TRBJ2-7,NA,NA,TRBV7-7,TGTGCTAGCACCCGGGGGCCGGCCCACGAGCAGTACTTC,CASTRGPAHEQYF
TRBJ2-3,TRBD2,few,TRBV20-1,TGCAGTGCTCCCCCGGGCGGGAGTAGAAGGACAGATACGCAGTATTTT,CSAPPGGSRRTDTQYF
TRBJ2-1,TRBD1,few,TRBV6-2/TRBV6-3,TGTGCCAGCAGGCCCGGGACAGCTTACAATGAGCAGTTCTTC,CASRPGTAYNEQFF
TRBJ2-1,TRBD2,NA,TRBV12-5,TGTGCTAGTGGTTTGGTACTTAGGGCGGGAGGGACAAATGAGCAGTTCTTC,CASGLVLRAGGTNEQFF
TRBJ2-1,TRBD2,NA,TRBV9,TGTGCCAGCAGCCCGTCCGGGACTAGCGGTTACAATGAGCAGTTCTTC,CASSPSGTSGYNEQFF
TRBJ2-1,TRBD2,few,TRBV5-1,TGCGCCAGCAGCATCCCACAGGGCAGCGGGAGACGAGTGAATGAGCAGTTCTTC,CASSIPQGSGRRVNEQFF
TRBJ2-7,TRBD1,few,TRBV5-5,TGTGCCAGCATCCTGGGGACAGGAGGGGCCTACGAGCAGTACTTC,CASILGTGGAYEQYF